This T cell receptor (beta chain) comes out of a study of T cell responses to AZD1222 COVID-19 vaccine. The protocol was immunoSEQ multiplex PCR, while the TCRdb copy is restricted to in-frame clones and leaves out a portion. The sample includes some 150,000 clones, 94% of them seen just once. Trimming took off 1 base at V and 1 base at J, with 1 base between the two ends. Germline V CDR1 and CDR2: LGHNT, FRNRAP. The CDR3 has 12 amino acids. The sample holds one count of this clone. The receptor comes from an adult in good health. The specimen comprised peripheral blood, sampled on day 0 of AZD1222 vaccination. This sequence joins TRBV12-5 and TRBJ1-1; D is unresolved. For the CDR3, the DNA is TGTGCTAGTGGTTTGGAGAACACTGAAGCTTTCTTT. Encoded protein: CASGLENTEAFF.